A selection of T cell receptor beta chains follows, all from one sample in a study of blood T cells in healthy people across ages. TCRdb independently ran MiXCR on the 5' RACE reads; one entry per CDR3 protein. The sample includes fewer than 700,000 distinct CDR3 sequences, 40% to 45% of them seen just once. The material sequenced was blood. Receptor source: an elderly man in good health. Each CDR3 is given with its conserved first and last residue. D genes are given only for firm matches. Size is stated for part of the rows, as once, few or many counts, or as a class when the clone is expanded.

TGCAGCGTTGAAGACTTATCCGGGACAACAAGCACAGATACGCAGTATTTT	CSVEDLSGTTSTDTQYF	few	TRBJ2-3	.	TRBV29-1
TGTGCCAGCAGCACCCCGGGACTAGCCGGATCGGCGCAGTATTTT	CASSTPGLAGSAQYF	many	TRBJ2-3	TRBD2	TRBV12-3/TRBV12-4
TGTGCCAGCAAAGCGGGAGGAATACGCACAGATACGCAGTATTTT	CASKAGGIRTDTQYF	many	TRBJ2-3	TRBD2	TRBV7-2
TGTGCCTGGAGACCTAATAGCGTGCTCTACGAGCAGTACTTC	CAWRPNSVLYEQYF	.	TRBJ2-7	.	TRBV30
TGCAGCGTTCGAATGGGGGGTGCGACCTACGAGCAGTACTTC	CSVRMGGATYEQYF	.	TRBJ2-7	.	TRBV29-1
TGTGCCAGCAGCCCGATGGTCAGGGCCAGGGATACGCAGTATTTT	CASSPMVRARDTQYF	once	TRBJ2-3	.	TRBV5-5
TGTGCCACCAGTGATTTTCGGACTAGCGGCAACTACAATGAGCAGTTCTTC	CATSDFRTSGNYNEQFF	.	TRBJ2-1	TRBD2	TRBV24-1
TGTGCCAGCAGGTTGATAGCGGGAGGGCCAGACGAGCAGTACTTC	CASRLIAGGPDEQYF	.	TRBJ2-7	TRBD2	TRBV6-5
TGCAGTGCTAGAGTCGGACTAGCAGGAGAGACCCAGTACTTC	CSARVGLAGETQYF	once	TRBJ2-5	TRBD2	TRBV20-1
TGCAGTGCTAGAGTACTAGGAGAGACCCAGTACTTC	CSARVLGETQYF	few	TRBJ2-5	.	TRBV20-1
TGTGCCAGCAGCAAAGGAGACAGGGTGTTGTACGAGCAGTACTTC	CASSKGDRVLYEQYF	few	TRBJ2-7	.	TRBV21-1
TGTGCCAGCAGTGAAGCGGGGAGGGGGGTCAACGAGCAGTACTTC	CASSEAGRGVNEQYF	few	TRBJ2-7	.	TRBV6-1
TGCAGTGCCCGGACAGGGAAAGGTTCCTACGAGCAGTACTTC	CSARTGKGSYEQYF	few	TRBJ2-7	TRBD1	TRBV20-1
TGTGCCAGCAGGGGTATGGGACTAGCGGGGCAGTATTTT	CASRGMGLAGQYF	few	TRBJ2-3	TRBD2	TRBV6-1
TGTGCCTTACAACGGGGGGGCTCCTACAATGAGCAGTTCTTC	CALQRGGSYNEQFF	.	TRBJ2-1	TRBD2	TRBV6-2/TRBV6-3
TGCGCCAGCAGCTTGTATCTTGGCCAGGGAAACTCCTACGAGCAGTACTTC	CASSLYLGQGNSYEQYF	few	TRBJ2-7	.	TRBV5-1
TGCAGCGTTCGGGGAACCCCGAATCAGCCCCAGCATTTT	CSVRGTPNQPQHF	many	TRBJ1-5	.	TRBV29-1
TGCAATGCCCATCTAGGCAAAAACATTCAGTACTTC	CNAHLGKNIQYF	.	TRBJ2-4	.	TRBV20-1
TGTGCCAGCAGCGAAACCGGGACAGTTTTTAATGAGCAGTTCTTC	CASSETGTVFNEQFF	.	TRBJ2-1	TRBD1	TRBV2
TGTGCCAGCAGCCATGACAGGGGTGGTTCAGTGACCGGGGAGCTGTTTTTT	CASSHDRGGSVTGELFF	.	TRBJ2-2	TRBD1	TRBV7-2
TGTGCCAGCAGCTTATTGCAGGGTATGACCTACGAGCAGTACTTC	CASSLLQGMTYEQYF	.	TRBJ2-7	.	TRBV11-2
TGTGCCAGCAGCCCCTTGGGGTATATGTATGGCTACACCTTC	CASSPLGYMYGYTF	.	TRBJ1-2	.	TRBV7-6
TGCGCCAGCAGCTTGGACACTCCGAACACCGGGGAGCTGTTTTTT	CASSLDTPNTGELFF	.	TRBJ2-2	.	TRBV5-1
TGTGCCAGTAGTATGGGCGGACCCTACGAGCAGTACTTC	CASSMGGPYEQYF	few	TRBJ2-7	.	TRBV19
TGTGCCAGCAGTCGATCATCTAGGGAGGGCACCGGGGAGCTGTTTTTT	CASSRSSREGTGELFF	.	TRBJ2-2	TRBD2	TRBV6-6
TGCGCCAGCAGCTGGGGACAGGCAACTAATGAAAAACTGTTTTTT	CASSWGQATNEKLFF	.	TRBJ1-4	TRBD1	TRBV5-1
TGTGCCTCTTGTACCAGCGGGAGCGGAGAGACCCAGTACTTC	CASCTSGSGETQYF	many	TRBJ2-5	TRBD2	TRBV6-1
TGCAGCGTGAAGCGGGCTAGCACAGATACGCAGTATTTT	CSVKRASTDTQYF	few	TRBJ2-3	.	TRBV29-1
TGTGCCAGCAGTTCCCCTGGAAGACAAGAGACCCAGTACTTC	CASSSPGRQETQYF	many	TRBJ2-5	.	TRBV28
TGCGCCAGCAGCCAAGAAGGTCTAGGAGGGAACCTCAATGAGCAGTTCTTC	CASSQEGLGGNLNEQFF	.	TRBJ2-1	.	TRBV4-3
TGTGCCAGCAGGGCACAGGACCTAAGCTCCTACGAGCAGTACTTC	CASRAQDLSSYEQYF	few	TRBJ2-7	.	TRBV27
TGTGCCAGCAGCCAAGGTGCTAGCGGGAGGGGTACAGATACGCAGTATTTT	CASSQGASGRGTDTQYF	.	TRBJ2-3	TRBD2	TRBV4-2
TGTGCCAGCAGCTTCAGAGGGGGGTGGAATTCCGCCGGGGAGCTGTTTTTT	CASSFRGGWNSAGELFF	few	TRBJ2-2	.	TRBV3-1
TGTGCCTCCGTGAGGGAGCGCAGAGAGACCCAGTACTTC	CASVRERRETQYF	.	TRBJ2-5	.	TRBV7-2
TGTGCCAGCTCATCCCCCCGGGACTTATCCTACAATGAGCAGTTCTTC	CASSSPRDLSYNEQFF	.	TRBJ2-1	.	TRBV18
TGTGCCAGCAGTGCTGGGGGGTACTACGAGCAGTACTTC	CASSAGGYYEQYF	.	TRBJ2-7	.	TRBV6-2/TRBV6-3
TGTGCCAGCAGCTTCGGAGGCTTGGTTAACTATGGCTACACCTTC	CASSFGGLVNYGYTF	few	TRBJ1-2	.	TRBV11-1
TGTGCCAGCAGCCGGACAGGGGGTGCGGAGACCCAGTACTTC	CASSRTGGAETQYF	few	TRBJ2-5	TRBD1	TRBV7-2
TGTGCCAGCAGTCGTTCCGGGAGCGGGAGACCCAATGAGCAGTACTTC	CASSRSGSGRPNEQYF	.	TRBJ2-7	TRBD2	TRBV3-1
TGTGCCAGCAGTTTATTGGGGGGCCGGCACAATGAGCAGTTCTTC	CASSLLGGRHNEQFF	few	TRBJ2-1	.	TRBV27
TGTGCCAGCACCAAGACTAGCGGTTCATTCTACGAGCAGTACTTC	CASTKTSGSFYEQYF	few	TRBJ2-7	TRBD2	TRBV6-2/TRBV6-3
TGTGCCAGCAGCGGGACAGGGGGCAGGGGTGAGCAGTTCTTC	CASSGTGGRGEQFF	few	TRBJ2-1	TRBD1	TRBV6-2/TRBV6-3
TGCAGTGCTGGTCGGGGGACTCCCCTTTACGAGCAGTACTTC	CSAGRGTPLYEQYF	few	TRBJ2-7	.	TRBV20-1
TGTGCCAGCACCCTGGGGACAGCTTCCTACGAGCAGTACTTC	CASTLGTASYEQYF	many	TRBJ2-7	TRBD1	TRBV12-3/TRBV12-4
TGCAGTGCTAGAGTAACTAGCGGGGGGGCGGAGGAGACCCAGTACTTC	CSARVTSGGAEETQYF	few	TRBJ2-5	TRBD2	TRBV20-1
TGTGCCAGCAGCCCCGCCGGGGACAGGGCCTACAATGAGCAGTTCTTC	CASSPAGDRAYNEQFF	.	TRBJ2-1	TRBD1	TRBV6-5
TGCAGTGCTCAGAGCGGTCTAGCGGGAGTTAATGAGCAGTTCTTC	CSAQSGLAGVNEQFF	.	TRBJ2-1	TRBD2	TRBV20-1
TGTGCCAGCAGCTCCTGGGGCACGGTAGGGGGCTACACCTTC	CASSSWGTVGGYTF	.	TRBJ1-2	.	TRBV7-2
TGTGCCAGCAGCTTATCCCCAGACTCGTACAATGAGCAGTTCTTC	CASSLSPDSYNEQFF	.	TRBJ2-1	.	TRBV11-2
TGTGCCAGCAGCTTCGTCCCTAGCGAGAGCTCCTACAATGAGCAGTACTTC	CASSFVPSESSYNEQYF	.	TRBJ2-7	.	TRBV7-3
TGCGCCAGCAGCCAAGATCGGCCCAACTCCTACGAGCAGTACTTC	CASSQDRPNSYEQYF	.	TRBJ2-7	.	TRBV4-3
TGCGCCAGCAGCTTGGGACTAGCGGGGGGGCTCTACAATGAGCAGTTCTTC	CASSLGLAGGLYNEQFF	few	TRBJ2-1	TRBD2	TRBV5-1
TGTGCCAGCAGCCCTTTGACAGGCTCCTCTCCTGGCTACACCTTC	CASSPLTGSSPGYTF	.	TRBJ1-2	.	TRBV9